The 30 T cell receptor beta chains below were found in one sample sequenced in a study of cytomegalovirus exposure and HLA in healthy donors. PCR involved 60 Vbeta and 13 Jbeta primers. Here immunoSEQ multiplex PCR was the method, and the copy in TCRdb shows in-frame clones only, minus some. The sample records 110,000 or so clones, 76% being singletons. Material: PBMCs. These TCRs come from a woman aged 45-59 years in good health and CMV-seropositive.

CDR3 sequence (DNA): TGTGCCAGCATTCCCTCTCCCGGGACAGGGAAGAACACTGAAGCTTTCTTT. Translation gives CASIPSPGTGKNTEAFF. V is TRBV28 and J is TRBJ1-1; 9 bases are a match to TRBD1. CDR1 is MDHEN and CDR2 is SYDVKM in the germline V gene. CDR3 length: 17 amino acids. With 7 bases clipped from V and 1 base from J, the junction kept 13 bases outside the gene matches.

This chain connects TRBV7-2 to TRBJ1-3; D is unresolved. CDR3 length equals 14 residues. Germline assignment: CDR1 SGHTA and CDR2 FQGNSA. V was cut by 2 bases and J by 4 bases, with 9 bases left in between. The CDR3 nucleotides read TGTGCCAGCAGCTTACGGGGTCGGGGAAACACCATATATTTT. Its translation is CASSLRGRGNTIYF.

V usage is TRBV4-1 and J usage is TRBJ2-6; 8 bases are shared with TRBD1. V was pared by 2 bases and J by 1 base, with 7 bases of the junction left unmatched. The CDR3 totals 18 residues. Germline V gene lookup returns CDR1 MGHRA and CDR2 YSYEKL. The CDR3 spells CASSQLDRVYSGANVLTF. The CDR3 DNA reads TGCGCCAGCAGCCAATTGGACAGGGTGTATTCTGGGGCCAACGTCCTGACTTTC.

The rearrangement uses TRBV15 and TRBJ1-6; tentative D call: TRBD1 (6 bases). Trimming took 3 bases from V and 0 from J, leaving 18 bases between them. CDR3 length: 19 residues. The V gene's germline CDR1 is LNHNV and CDR2 YYDKDF (reference sequence). DNA for the CDR3: TGTGCCACCAGCAGCCGGGACATAAGGCTTAGCTCCTATAATTCACCCCTCCACTTT. Translating gives CATSSRDIRLSSYNSPLHF.

This chain joins TRBV7-2 and TRBJ1-2, with D possibly being TRBD1 (5 bases). The CDR3 is made up of 15 amino acids. CDR1 is SGHTA, CDR2 FQGNSA, per germline. The V gene lost 1 base and the J gene lost 8 bases, with 17 bases spanning the gap. CDR3 protein: CASSLGSVGRGGYTF. CDR3 coding DNA: TGTGCCAGCAGCTTAGGCTCGGTGGGAAGGGGCGGCTACACCTTC.

This clone was detected only a few times. The chain employs TRBV9 and TRBJ1-4; 8 bases agree with TRBD1. The CDR3 is 15 amino acids. Trimming cost V 2 bases and J 4 bases; bases outside gene matches: 4. Germline-derived CDR1 and CDR2 are SGDLS and YYNGEE. Here the CDR3 reads CASSVGQGHNEKLFF. The DNA for the CDR3 is TGTGCCAGCAGCGTCGGACAGGGCCATAATGAAAAACTGTTTTTT.

The chain combines TRBV19 with TRBJ2-1, with D uncertain. CDR1 and CDR2 (germline): LNHDA, SQIVND (reference sequence). The CDR3 has 18 residues. Trimming shortened V by 0 bases and J by 2 bases, and 17 bases separated the two germline ends. CDR3 sequence (DNA): TGTGCCAGTAGTATAGATCTAATCCCGAGACTTACCTACAATGAGCAGTTCTTC. This codes for CASSIDLIPRLTYNEQFF. Filled out from reference TRBV19 and TRBJ2-1, the complete variable domain reads DGGITQSPKYLFRKEGQNVTLSCEQNLNHDAMYWYRQDPGQGLRLIYYSQIVNDFQKGDIAEGYSVSREKKESFPLTVTSAQKNPTAFYLCASSIDLIPRLTYNEQFFGPGTRLTVL.

The chain uses TRBV6-5 and TRBJ2-3, with D unresolved. This CDR3 comprises 15 residues. V shed 1 base and J shed 1 base, with 9 bases lying between them. In germline, CDR1 is MNHEY, CDR2 SVGAGI. This CDR3 reads CASSYLNEGTDTQYF. In DNA, the CDR3 is TGTGCCAGCAGTTACTTGAACGAGGGCACAGATACGCAGTATTTT.

This clone was recorded once. The chain recombines TRBV19 with TRBJ2-3; D unresolved. The CDR3 loop spans 13 amino acids. Germline assignment: CDR1 LNHDA and CDR2 SQIVND (reference sequence). Trimming cost V 4 bases and J 6 bases, with 11 bases left between them. The CDR3 region has the DNA TGTGCCAGTAGTAACGGTCGAGAGGATACGCAGTATTTT. As protein: CASSNGREDTQYF.

This clone has a handful of counts. J is TRBJ2-4 and V is TRBV2; TRBD2 matches at 15 bases. V gave up 8 bases and J gave up 0 bases; unmatched junction bases: 2. Per germline, CDR1 SNHLY and CDR2 FYNNEI. This CDR3 has 16 amino acids. The CDR3 sequence is CASWGLAGGAKNIQYF. The CDR3 DNA is TGTGCCAGCTGGGGACTAGCGGGAGGAGCCAAAAACATTCAGTACTTC.

The chain is built from TRBV19 and TRBJ2-1; the match to TRBD2 covers 12 bases. CDR1 and CDR2 (germline): LNHDA, SQIVND (reference sequence). The V segment lost 6 bases and the J segment 6 bases; nucleotides outside the gene matches: 6. The CDR3 consists of 15 residues. CDR3: CASRPTSGGINEQFF. In DNA form, the CDR3 reads TGTGCCAGTAGGCCTACTAGCGGGGGGATCAATGAGCAGTTCTTC. Filled out from reference TRBV19 and TRBJ2-1, the complete variable domain reads DGGITQSPKYLFRKEGQNVTLSCEQNLNHDAMYWYRQDPGQGLRLIYYSQIVNDFQKGDIAEGYSVSREKKESFPLTVTSAQKNPTAFYLCASRPTSGGINEQFFGPGTRLTVL.

This sequence joins TRBV11-2 and TRBJ2-7, with D unresolved. Trimming removed 5 bases from V and 5 bases from J, with 19 bases in between. CDR1 SGHAT and CDR2 FQNNGV come from the germline V gene. CDR3 length equals 15 residues. CDR3 sequence reads: CASSLRLQAPNEQYF. CDR3 DNA: TGTGCCAGCAGCCTGCGCCTGCAGGCTCCAAACGAGCAGTACTTC.

This chain uses TRBV29-1 with TRBJ2-7, with a tentative D call TRBD1 (6 bases). The length of the CDR3 is 13 residues. CDR1 SQVTM and CDR2 ANQGSEA come from the germline V gene. CDR3 amino acids: CSIGTGSRYEQYF. The CDR3 DNA follows: TGCAGTATAGGAACAGGGTCACGGTACGAGCAGTACTTC.

J is TRBJ2-7 and V is TRBV29-1, with D possibly TRBD1 on 5 matching bases. The germline CDR1 and CDR2 sequences are SQVTM and ANQGSEA. Trimming pared 6 bases from V and 3 bases from J, leaving 9 bases between. The CDR3 loop spans 11 amino acids. CDR3 nucleotides: TGCAGCGTCGTTGACAGCTACGAGCAGTACTTC. Translating it yields CSVVDSYEQYF.

The chain recombines TRBV4-3 with TRBJ2-4; 9 nucleotides match TRBD2. CDR3 length equals 17 residues. Germline values: CDR1 LGHNA, CDR2 YSLEER. The V and J ends lost 3 bases and 7 bases, in that order; junction bases with no gene match: 13. CDR3 DNA sequence: TGCGCCAGCAGCCACCGGCTTAGCGGGAGTTCGTGGAACATTCAGTACTTC. This codes for CASSHRLSGSSWNIQYF.

V is TRBV10-3 and J is TRBJ2-7; no reliable D call. Germline-derived CDR1 and CDR2 are ENHRY and SYGVKD. V was trimmed by 0 bases and J by 0 bases, leaving 9 bases between them. The CDR3 consists of 15 residues. CDR3 nucleotides: TGTGCCATCAGTGAGTCTGATCTAAGCTCCTACGAGCAGTACTTC. Protein sequence: CAISESDLSSYEQYF.

The chain recombines TRBV10-3 with TRBJ1-2; 7 bases are a match to TRBD1. CDR3 length equals 15 residues. The germline V gene has CDR1 ENHRY and CDR2 SYGVKD. V was pared by 0 bases and J by 8 bases, with 9 bases of the junction left unmatched. The CDR3 is CAISESQQGLSGYTF. CDR3 DNA: TGTGCCATCAGTGAGTCACAACAGGGGTTGAGCGGCTACACCTTC.

Only one count was recorded for this clone. The V call is TRBV29-1, the J call TRBJ2-4; 8 positions agree with TRBD2. The CDR3 has 16 residues. The J segment lost 0 bases and the V segment lost 4 bases, leaving 8 bases of the junction unmatched. Germline V gene data show CDR1 as SQVTM and CDR2 as ANQGSEA. The DNA for the CDR3 is TGCAGCGTTGCGGGAGGGCTGATAGAAGCCAAAAACATTCAGTACTTC. The encoded protein is CSVAGGLIEAKNIQYF.

The chain has TRBV12-5 and TRBJ2-2, with TRBD1 matching over 11 bases. Germline CDR1 and CDR2: LGHNT and FRNRAP. This CDR3 is 15 amino acids long. The V segment lost 6 bases and the J segment 2 bases; nucleotides outside the gene matches: 2. The CDR3 loop reads CASGRTGGNTGELFF. As DNA, the CDR3 is TGTGCTAGTGGCCGGACAGGGGGCAACACCGGGGAGCTGTTTTTT.

The chain employs TRBV20-1 and TRBJ1-2; 10 positions agree with TRBD1. This CDR3 region has 11 residues. The germline gives CDR1 DFQATT, CDR2 SNEGSKA (reference sequence). This chain's CDR3 is CTTGGARGYTF. CDR3 coding DNA: TGCACGACAGGGGGCGCGCGGGGCTACACCTTC.

The chain recombines TRBV21-1 with TRBJ2-7; the D segment call TRBD1 is taken from the table without a DNA check. TRBV21-1 represents a pseudogene. CDR3 length: 15 amino acids. CDR3: CASSYTRTGGHEQYF. The CDR3 nucleotides read TGTGCCAGCAGCTACACCCGGACAGGGGGCCACGAGCAGTACTTC.

This chain joins TRBV7-9 and TRBJ2-7; TRBD2 is a possible D gene (5 bases). The CDR3 runs to 16 residues. Trimming removed 6 bases at V and 1 base at J, with 19 bases between. CDR1 SEHNR and CDR2 FQNEAQ come from the germline V gene (reference sequence). CDR3 in DNA: TGTGCCAGCAGTTCCCGAGGGCCCCTCGGATCCTACGAGCAGTACTTC. Amino acids: CASSSRGPLGSYEQYF.

This chain links TRBV4-3 with TRBJ2-5; 8 positions agree with TRBD2. The CDR3 is 14 amino acids. With V trimmed by 2 bases and J by 5 bases, 4 bases remained unmatched. In germline, CDR1 is LGHNA, CDR2 YSLEER. CDR3 sequence: CASSQTRGGETQYF. The CDR3 coding sequence is TGCGCCAGCAGCCAAACCCGGGGGGGGGAGACCCAGTACTTC.

Details on this clone: The same CDR3 can be traced to other DNA sequences in this sample. The CDR3 region has the DNA TGTGCCAGCAGCTTAGCGGGGACCGGGGAGCTGTTTTTT. This translates into CASSLAGTGELFF. The J gene is TRBJ2-2, the V gene TRBV11-2, with D possibly being TRBD2 (5 bases). The CDR3 has 13 amino acids. Per germline, CDR1 SGHAT and CDR2 FQNNGV. Trimming stripped 1 base from V and 5 bases from J, with 5 bases between.

The chain carries TRBV19 and TRBJ1-5, with a weak D call TRBD1 (5 bases). Germline lookup yields CDR1 LNHDA and CDR2 SQIVND (reference sequence). Trimming took off 3 bases at V and 6 bases at J, with 15 bases between the two ends. The CDR3 is 15 amino acids. The CDR3: CASSIGTLGGQPQHF. The CDR3 DNA is TGTGCCAGTAGTATCGGGACTCTGGGTGGTCAGCCCCAGCATTTT.

The chain links TRBV7-9 to TRBJ2-4; 12 bases align to TRBD1. Trimming cost V 1 base and J 7 bases; bases outside gene matches: 5. This CDR3 contains 16 residues. The germline V gene has CDR1 SEHNR and CDR2 FQNEAQ (reference sequence). The CDR3 DNA reads as TGTGCCAGCAGCTTAGGGGGACAGGGGGCCGGGAACATTCAGTACTTC. It translates to CASSLGGQGAGNIQYF.

This chain uses TRBV9 with TRBJ2-2; 7 nucleotides agree with TRBD1. CDR1 is SGDLS and CDR2 is YYNGEE in the germline V gene. This CDR3 is built from 13 residues. The trim removed 7 bases at V and 7 bases at J, leaving 7 bases unmatched. The CDR3 here is CASRDRWGGELFF. The CDR3 DNA reads as TGTGCCAGCCGGGACAGATGGGGCGGGGAGCTGTTTTTT. Filled out from reference TRBV9 and TRBJ2-2, the complete variable domain reads DSGVTQTPKHLITATGQRVTLRCSPRSGDLSVYWYQQSLDQGLQFLIQYYNGEERAKGNILERFSAQQFPDLHSELNLSSLELGDSALYFCASRDRWGGELFFGEGSRLTVL.

The chain employs TRBV4-3 and TRBJ1-1; no reliable D call. Looked up from germline, CDR1 is LGHNA and CDR2 is YSLEER. V was trimmed by 0 bases and J by 4 bases, leaving 6 bases between them. The CDR3 sequence is 13 residues long. This CDR3 reads CASSQEQSTEAFF. The CDR3 DNA is TGCGCCAGCAGCCAAGAGCAGTCCACTGAAGCTTTCTTT.

This chain links TRBV6-5 with TRBJ1-4; 7 positions match TRBD1. CDR1 and CDR2 (germline): MNHEY, SVGAGI. V lost 6 bases and J lost 7; bases outside the gene matches: 5. The CDR3 has 13 residues. Here the CDR3 DNA reads TGTGCCAGCAGGAGGGGGCAGGGTGAAAAACTGTTTTTT. Translation: CASRRGQGEKLFF.

The chain joins TRBV6-1 to TRBJ2-7, with D perhaps TRBD1 (6 bases). V shed 2 bases and J shed 3 bases, with 11 bases lying between them. CDR3 length: 14 residues. Germline V lookup: CDR1 MNHNS, CDR2 SASEGT. Written as DNA, the CDR3 is TGTGCCAGCAGTGAACGGAAAGGGGGCTACGAGCAGTACTTC. This gives the protein CASSERKGGYEQYF.